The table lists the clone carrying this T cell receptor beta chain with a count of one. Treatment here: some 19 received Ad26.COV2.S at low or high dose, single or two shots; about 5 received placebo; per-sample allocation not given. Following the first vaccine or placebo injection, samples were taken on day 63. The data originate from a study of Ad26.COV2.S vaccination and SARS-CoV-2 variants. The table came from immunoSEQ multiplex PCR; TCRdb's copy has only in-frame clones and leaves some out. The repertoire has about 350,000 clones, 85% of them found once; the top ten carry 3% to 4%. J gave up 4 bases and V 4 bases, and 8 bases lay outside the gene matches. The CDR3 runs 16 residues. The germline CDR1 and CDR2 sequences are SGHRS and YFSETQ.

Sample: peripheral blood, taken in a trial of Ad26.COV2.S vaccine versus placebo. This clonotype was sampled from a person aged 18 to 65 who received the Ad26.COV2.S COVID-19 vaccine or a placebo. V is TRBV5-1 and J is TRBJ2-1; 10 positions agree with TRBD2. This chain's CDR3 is CASSRQTSGPYNEQFF. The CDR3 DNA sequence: TGCGCCAGCAGCCGACAGACTAGCGGGCCTTACAATGAGCAGTTCTTC.